This TCR beta chain derives from a study of T cells in Graves' hyperthyroidism and ophthalmopathy. Overall study: At initial diagnosis, before any treatment had begun, peripheral blood was obtained.

TCR beta CDR3 regions were amplified from RNA. The HTBI set primed first-round TCR CDR3 RT-PCR. TCRdb recomputed calls from the multiplex PCR reads with MiXCR, one row per CDR3 protein. This sample has around 300,000 distinct CDR3 sequences, with about an eighth found just once. This clonotype was counted ten times or more. J lost 8 bases, V lost 4 bases, and 6 bases had no gene match. Germline V gene lookup returns CDR1 KGHDR and CDR2 SFDVKD. The CDR3 runs to 14 residues. The sequence derives from a woman in her 40s with Graves' ophthalmopathy. The rearrangement uses TRBV24-1 and TRBJ2-1, with 8 bases lining up with TRBD1. Material: blood. The chain's CDR3 is CATSDPDRAHEQFF. The CDR3 DNA reads TGTGCCACCAGTGACCCGGACAGGGCTCATGAGCAGTTCTTC.